The sequence of this T cell receptor (beta chain) was determined in a study of T cells in tumors after PD-1 blockade. For the study at large: Treatment was either pembrolizumab 200 mg every 3 weeks or cemiplimab 350 mg every 2 weeks. Tumor samples averaged about 28,000 templates (range about 550-99,264) and fewer than 7,500 unique clonotypes.

Input was about 550 ng to 6,500 ng of genomic DNA from tumor or blood. Assay: immunoSEQ multiplex PCR; the TCRdb copy retains only in-frame clones and omits some. Among several thousand clones listed, around two thirds were seen once. Germline CDR1 and CDR2: MNHEY and SVGAGI. V lost 2 bases and J lost 5; bases outside the gene matches: 3. The CDR3 is made up of 14 amino acids. This chain uses TRBV6-5 with TRBJ1-2, with 9 bases matching TRBD1. The clonotype originates from a human donor with basal cell carcinoma. This sample comprised tumor tissue, obtained after anti-PD-1 treatment. Here the CDR3 DNA reads TGTGCCAGCAGTTACGGGGACAGGGAGTATGGCTACACCTTC. Translating gives CASSYGDREYGYTF.